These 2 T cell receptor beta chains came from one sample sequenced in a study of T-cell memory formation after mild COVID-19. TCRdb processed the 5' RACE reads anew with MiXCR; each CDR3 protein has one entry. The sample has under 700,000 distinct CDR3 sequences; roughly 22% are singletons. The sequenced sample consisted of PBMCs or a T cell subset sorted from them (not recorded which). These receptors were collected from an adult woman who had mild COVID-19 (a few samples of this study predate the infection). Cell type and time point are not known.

CDR3 sequence: CASSQGFRSYNEQFF. The CDR3 DNA follows: TGCGCCAGCAGCCAAGGGTTCAGGTCCTACAATGAGCAGTTCTTC. The rearrangement uses TRBV4-1 and TRBJ2-1, with D uncertain. Germline lookup yields CDR1 MGHRA and CDR2 YSYEKL. The CDR3 spans 15 residues. V was pared by 1 base and J by 1 base, with 8 bases between.

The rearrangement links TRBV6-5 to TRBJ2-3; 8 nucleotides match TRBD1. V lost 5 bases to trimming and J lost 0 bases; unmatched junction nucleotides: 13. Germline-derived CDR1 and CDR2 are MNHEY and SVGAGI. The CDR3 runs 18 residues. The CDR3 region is CASSTGQGQLSSTDTQYF. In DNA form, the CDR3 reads TGTGCCAGCAGTACTGGACAGGGCCAACTGTCTAGCACAGATACGCAGTATTTT.